This TCR beta chain was sequenced for a study of blood T cell repertoires in COVID-19 (dated by TCRdb to about 2020). Regarding the research as a whole: Collaborator samples came from the United States, Italy and Spain and covered acute and convalescent phases of COVID-19. The dataset comprised deeply sampled blood TCRbeta repertoires from subjects exposed to, actively infected with, or recovered from COVID-19. The repertoires were made available in a free public database intended to serve as a resource for research on the immune response to SARS-CoV-2. The samples were drawn from two sources: the first 160 participants of the ongoing ImmuneRACE study, and 950 to 1,500 subjects contributed by 6 global collaborators. The prospective study material was composed of cDNA or gDNA derived from T cells, B-cell-depleted T cells, or PBMCs. A de-identified subject ID, COVID-19 status, age in years and sex were almost always included in the sample metadata. Where available, HLA class I and class II types were taken from metadata supplied by the sample provider and were not determined by assay-based typing. Beyond this particular receptor, the publication reports: Clinical and demographic metadata were provided uncurated, with the amount varying by source and participant.

The immunoSEQ Assay, a bias-controlled multiplex PCR, was used to amplify TCRbeta CDR3 regions from genomic DNA. As for how the authors treated the data: The number of nucleated cells in each sample was estimated by amplification of reference gene primers within the assay. To quantify the absolute abundance of each unique TCRbeta CDR3 rearrangement, sequence reads were collapsed and filtered. Productive Simpson clonality was computed per sample as the square root of Simpson's diversity index over productive rearrangements. The immuneACCESS repertoire file appears here via TCRdb, limited to in-frame rearrangements. These files lack a portion of the clones; in checked studies, under half of the deficit traces to unresolved V genes, and the cause of the others is not known. V, J and clone size derive from that table, while D and trimming were established from the DNA sequence. This sample has 130,000 to 150,000 clones in its table, and approximately 91% of those were observed once. 1.5% to 2% of the sample lies in the top ten.

A word on this clone: Its antigen is still unknown. The sample holds no much larger clone one base away, and base qualities are not on file.

V is clipped by 4 bases and J by 0 bases, and the sequence between their germline boundaries is 13 bases long. According to the germline V gene (reference sequence), CDR1 reads MNHEY and CDR2 reads SMNVEV. The CDR3 numbers 15 residues from cysteine through phenylalanine. Only the CDR3 portion is preserved as DNA: 45 bases, with reading frame beginning at the first base. The collaborating institutions used their own protocols to collect whole blood in K2EDTA tubes. For TCRbeta analysis, collaborator samples were shipped as frozen whole blood, as isolated PBMCs, or as DNA extracted from either sample type.

The material sequenced was peripheral blood. This clonotype originated in a man between 65 and 79 years old with acute or convalescent COVID-19. The chain links TRBV27 with TRBJ2-7; TRBD2 is a possible D gene, resting on 7 matching bases. The CDR3 amino acid sequence is: CASSWGGRGSYEQYF. The nucleotide sequence reads TGTGCCAGCAGTTGGGGGGGGCGGGGCTCCTACGAGCAGTACTTC.